The 16 T cell receptor beta chains below were found in one sample sequenced in a study of persistence of HIV-infected CD4 T cells. Lysates of CMV-infected fibroblasts at about 10 ug/mL stimulated these cells. CD40L/CD69 double-negative CD45RO-high memory CD4+ T cells were collected. Their specific antigens are unknown. The libraries were made with immunoSEQ version 4 in survey mode. Using immunoSEQ multiplex PCR, the repertoire was profiled, and TCRdb retains in-frame clones only, with some absent. The sample includes approximately 35,000 clones, 65% to 90% of them seen just once. The input for sequencing was CD4+ T cells sorted from PBMCs after approximately 20-hour stimulation, taken from a patient who received antiretroviral therapy. The receptors originated from an adult man with HIV who was CMV-seropositive.

The V and J genes are TRBV6-2 or TRBV6-3 and TRBJ1-5; D not certain. The V gene lost 3 bases and the J gene lost 0 bases, with 15 bases spanning the gap. CDR3 size: 17 residues. In germline, CDR1 is MNHEY, CDR2 SVGEGT. CDR3 in DNA: TGTGCCAGCAGTTATATACCCCGGAGAAATAGCAATCAGCCCCAGCATTTT. This translates into CASSYIPRRNSNQPQHF.

The chain uses TRBV7-8 and TRBJ2-1, with D possibly TRBD2 on 6 matching bases. The CDR3 has 13 amino acids. Trimming shortened V by 6 bases and J by 10 bases, and 16 bases separated the two germline ends. Germline-derived CDR1 and CDR2 are SGHVS and FQNEAQ. The CDR3 DNA follows: TGTGCCAGCAGTCCCCTAGCGTTGACCGAGCAGTTCTTC. Translated: CASSPLALTEQFF.

J is TRBJ2-5 and V is TRBV7-9; 7 positions agree with TRBD2. J gave up 3 bases and V 5 bases, and 6 bases lay outside the gene matches. The CDR3 is 14 residues long. The germline V gene encodes CDR1 SEHNR and CDR2 FQNEAQ (reference sequence). The DNA of the CDR3 is TGTGCCAGCAGCCTTGGGCTAGCGGAAGAGACCCAGTACTTC. Its protein product is CASSLGLAEETQYF. The whole variable domain, filled in from reference TRBV7-9 and TRBJ2-5, reads DTGVSQNPRHKITKRGQNVTFRCDPISEHNRLYWYRQTLGQGPEFLTYFQNEAQLEKSRLLSDRFSAERPKGSFSTLEIQRTEQGDSAMYLCASSLGLAEETQYFGPGTRLLVL.

The chain joins TRBV30 to TRBJ1-2; the match to TRBD1 covers 8 bases. V dropped 0 bases and J dropped 4; count of bases not matched to a gene: 10. The length of the CDR3 is 16 residues. Germline assignment: CDR1 GTSNPN and CDR2 SVGIG (reference sequence). In DNA form, the CDR3 reads TGTGCCTGGAGTGTTTTCAGGGGGCTGGGTGGCTATGGCTACACCTTC. Residues: CAWSVFRGLGGYGYTF.

This chain connects TRBV27 to TRBJ1-1; 7 bases map to TRBD1. Germline-derived CDR1 and CDR2 are MNHEY and SMNVEV (reference sequence). With V trimmed by 4 bases and J by 5 bases, 7 bases remained unmatched. The CDR3 is 14 residues long. DNA for the CDR3: TGTGCCAGCAGTTCGACAGGGCTAGGGACTGAAGCTTTCTTT. It specifies CASSSTGLGTEAFF.

This rearrangement joins TRBV18 to TRBJ1-2, with D maybe TRBD1 (5 bases). Germline CDR1 reads KGHSH; CDR2 reads LQKENI. V gave up 3 bases and J gave up 1 base, with 15 bases separating them. The length of the CDR3 is 16 residues. For the CDR3, the DNA is TGTGCCAGCTCACCCCGAGTGCTGGGGGATAACTATGGCTACACCTTC. Translated: CASSPRVLGDNYGYTF.

This chain joins TRBV21-1 and TRBJ2-2; no check of the table's D call, TRBD1, against the DNA was made. TRBV21-1 is recorded as a pseudogene. There are 17 residues in the CDR3. The CDR3 DNA follows: TGTGCCAGCAGCAAACGAGTAAGGGGGTCAGGGGCCGGGGAGCTGTTTTTT. It is translated as CASSKRVRGSGAGELFF.

The chain employs TRBV5-1 and TRBJ1-6, with a possible D match to TRBD1 (5 bases). V shed 0 bases and J shed 7 bases, with 11 bases lying between them. CDR1 SGHRS and CDR2 YFSETQ come from the germline V gene. This CDR3 is 15 amino acids long. In DNA form, the CDR3 reads TGCGCCAGCAGCTTGGACGGGGGAAGGAATTCACCCCTCCACTTT. Its protein is CASSLDGGRNSPLHF.

The chain has TRBV9 and TRBJ2-6; D unclear. Germline values: CDR1 SGDLS, CDR2 YYNGEE. With 0 bases removed from V and 1 base from J, the gap between germline ends came to 17 bases. The CDR3 totals 19 residues. In DNA, the CDR3 is TGTGCCAGCAGCGTAGGAATAGGGTTGTTAAGGTCTGGGGCCAACGTCCTGACTTTC. Translation: CASSVGIGLLRSGANVLTF.

The CDR3 bases are TGTGCCAGCAGCCGGGACACCAGCTCCTACGAGCAGTACTTC. Its translation: CASSRDTSSYEQYF. This chain connects TRBV7-2 to TRBJ2-7, with a weak D call TRBD1 (6 bases). The CDR3 runs 14 residues. V lost 5 bases, J lost 0 bases, and 11 bases lay in between. Germline lookup yields CDR1 SGHTA and CDR2 FQGNSA.

The chain links TRBV5-5 to TRBJ1-2; no definite D call. Germline V gene sequence: CDR1 SGHKS, CDR2 YYEKEE (reference sequence). This CDR3 has 14 amino acids. Trimming took 0 bases from V and 4 from J, leaving 10 bases between them. The CDR3 sequence is CASSLAGQSYGYTF. Written as DNA, the CDR3 is TGTGCCAGCAGCTTGGCCGGGCAGAGCTATGGCTACACCTTC.

CDR3 region: CASQRQKTYNSPLHF. The CDR3 DNA sequence: TGTGCCAGCCAACGACAGAAGACCTATAATTCACCCCTCCACTTT. The rearrangement joins TRBV2 to TRBJ1-6; D perhaps matches TRBD1 (5 bases). V lost 8 bases, J lost 2 bases, and 13 bases lay in between. This CDR3 region has 15 residues. The germline V gene has CDR1 SNHLY and CDR2 FYNNEI.

This sequence joins TRBV6-2 or TRBV6-3 and TRBJ1-2; unclear D gene. The CDR3 length is 13 residues. Trimming pared 2 bases from V and 2 bases from J, leaving 6 bases between. CDR1 is MNHEY, CDR2 SVGEGT, per germline. DNA for the CDR3: TGTGCCAGCAGTTACGGGAGGAACTATGGCTACACCTTC. Its protein is CASSYGRNYGYTF.

This clone was recorded once. The genes are TRBV10-1 and TRBJ2-1; D gene ambiguous. V was shortened by 3 bases and J by 0 bases, with 9 bases between the two germline ends. This CDR3 is 15 amino acids long. CDR1 and CDR2 from the germline V gene are WNHNN and SYGVQD (reference sequence). CDR3 in DNA: TGCGCCAGCAGTGATCAGGTTGTCTCCTACAATGAGCAGTTCTTC. Translation gives CASSDQVVSYNEQFF.

The chain has TRBV30 and TRBJ1-6; D not certain. Germline V gene lookup returns CDR1 GTSNPN and CDR2 SVGIG (reference sequence). The CDR3 totals 14 residues. Deletions cut 4 bases from V and 0 bases from J, with 7 bases between. The CDR3 here is CAWTQRSYNSPLHF. For the CDR3, the DNA is TGTGCCTGGACCCAGCGCTCCTATAATTCACCCCTCCACTTT.

This chain connects TRBV7-3 to TRBJ2-2; no firm D call. The germline V gene encodes CDR1 SGHTA and CDR2 FQGTGA. The CDR3 is 14 amino acids. The germline V and J ends were trimmed by 4 bases and 4 bases, with 10 bases remaining between them. The CDR3 DNA reads TGTGCCAGCAGCTCCGCCGGTCGCACCGGGGAGCTGTTTTTT. Translation gives CASSSAGRTGELFF. Full variable domain (rest looked up from reference TRBV7-3 and TRBJ2-2): GAGVSQTPSNKVTEKGKYVELRCDPISGHTALYWYRQSLGQGPEFLIYFQGTGAADDSGLPNDRFFAVRPEGSVSTLKIQRTERGDSAVYLCASSSAGRTGELFFGEGSRLTVL.